This T cell receptor beta chain was observed in a study of blood T cell repertoires in COVID-19. In the original analysis: Estimation of nucleated cell counts relied on the amplification of reference gene primers. Method: immunoSEQ multiplex PCR; TCRdb's copy keeps in-frame clones and lacks some. Clone size and V and J calls were adopted from that table, with D and trimming inferred from the DNA. The sample includes around 42,000 clones, roughly 88% of them seen just once. This TCR was sampled from a human donor in a cohort sampled during active COVID-19. The sequencing sample was made of peripheral blood.

As DNA, the CDR3 is TGTGCCAGCAGCAGCGGTCCCCCTAAAAGGGAGCAGTACTTC. Amino acids: CASSSGPPKREQYF. The chain links TRBV5-4 to TRBJ2-7; weak D call: TRBD2 (5 bases). The germline gives CDR1 SGHNT, CDR2 YYREEE (reference sequence). The CDR3 consists of 14 residues. The ends were cut back, 4 bases at V and 7 bases at J, with 18 bases in the middle.